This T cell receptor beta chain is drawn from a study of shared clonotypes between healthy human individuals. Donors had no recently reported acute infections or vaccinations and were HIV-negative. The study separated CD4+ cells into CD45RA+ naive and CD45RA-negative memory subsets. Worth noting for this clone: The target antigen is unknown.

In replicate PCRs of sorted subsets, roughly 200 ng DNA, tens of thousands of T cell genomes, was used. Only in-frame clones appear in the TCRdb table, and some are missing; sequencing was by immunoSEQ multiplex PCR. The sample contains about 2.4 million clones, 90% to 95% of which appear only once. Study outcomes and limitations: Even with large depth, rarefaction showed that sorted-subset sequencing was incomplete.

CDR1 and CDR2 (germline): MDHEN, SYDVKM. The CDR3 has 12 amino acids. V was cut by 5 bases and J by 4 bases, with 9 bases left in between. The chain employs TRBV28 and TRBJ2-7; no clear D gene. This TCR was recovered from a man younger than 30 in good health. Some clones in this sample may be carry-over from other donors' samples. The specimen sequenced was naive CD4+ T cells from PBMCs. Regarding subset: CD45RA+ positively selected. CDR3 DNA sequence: TGTGCCAGCAGTGCGAAAGGTTACGAGCAGTACTTC. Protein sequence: CASSAKGYEQYF.